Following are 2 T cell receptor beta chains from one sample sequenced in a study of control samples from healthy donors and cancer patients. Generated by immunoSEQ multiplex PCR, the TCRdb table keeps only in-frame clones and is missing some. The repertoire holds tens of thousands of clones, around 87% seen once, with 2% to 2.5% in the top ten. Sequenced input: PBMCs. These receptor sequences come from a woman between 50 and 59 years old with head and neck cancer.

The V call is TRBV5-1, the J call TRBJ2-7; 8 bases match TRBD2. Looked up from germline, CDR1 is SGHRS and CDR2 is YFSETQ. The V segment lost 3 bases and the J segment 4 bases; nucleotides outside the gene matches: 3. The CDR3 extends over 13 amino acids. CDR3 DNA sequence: TGCGCCAGCAGCTCCGGGGGGGGTTACGAGCAGTACTTC. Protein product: CASSSGGGYEQYF. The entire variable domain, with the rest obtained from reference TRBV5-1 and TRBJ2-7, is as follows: KAGVTQTPRYLIKTRGQQVTLSCSPISGHRSVSWYQQTPGQGLQFLFEYFSETQRNKGNFPGRFSGRQFSNSRSEMNVSTLELGDSALYLCASSSGGGYEQYFGPGTRLTVT.

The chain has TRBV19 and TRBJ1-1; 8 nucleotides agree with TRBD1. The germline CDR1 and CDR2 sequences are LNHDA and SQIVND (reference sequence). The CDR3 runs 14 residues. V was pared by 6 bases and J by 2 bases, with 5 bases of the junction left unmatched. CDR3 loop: CASRTGTGNTEAFF. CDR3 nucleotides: TGTGCCAGTAGAACGGGGACAGGAAACACTGAAGCTTTCTTT.